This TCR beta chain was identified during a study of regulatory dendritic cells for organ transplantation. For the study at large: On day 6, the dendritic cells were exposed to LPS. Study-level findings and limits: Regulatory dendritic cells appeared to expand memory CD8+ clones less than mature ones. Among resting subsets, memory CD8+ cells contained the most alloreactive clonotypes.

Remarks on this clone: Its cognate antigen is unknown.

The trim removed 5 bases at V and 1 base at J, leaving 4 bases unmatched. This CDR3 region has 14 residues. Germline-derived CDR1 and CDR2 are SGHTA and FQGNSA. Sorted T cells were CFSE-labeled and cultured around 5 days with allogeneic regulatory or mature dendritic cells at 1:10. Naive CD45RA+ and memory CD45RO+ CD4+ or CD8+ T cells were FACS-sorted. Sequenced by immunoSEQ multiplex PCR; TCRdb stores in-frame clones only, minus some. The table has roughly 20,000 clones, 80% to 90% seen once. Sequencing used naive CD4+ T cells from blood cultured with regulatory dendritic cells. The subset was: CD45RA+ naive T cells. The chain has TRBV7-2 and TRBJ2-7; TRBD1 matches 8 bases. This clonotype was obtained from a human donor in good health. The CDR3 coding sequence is TGTGCCAGCAGCGTGGACAGGGTTTCCTACGAGCAGTACTTC. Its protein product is CASSVDRVSYEQYF.